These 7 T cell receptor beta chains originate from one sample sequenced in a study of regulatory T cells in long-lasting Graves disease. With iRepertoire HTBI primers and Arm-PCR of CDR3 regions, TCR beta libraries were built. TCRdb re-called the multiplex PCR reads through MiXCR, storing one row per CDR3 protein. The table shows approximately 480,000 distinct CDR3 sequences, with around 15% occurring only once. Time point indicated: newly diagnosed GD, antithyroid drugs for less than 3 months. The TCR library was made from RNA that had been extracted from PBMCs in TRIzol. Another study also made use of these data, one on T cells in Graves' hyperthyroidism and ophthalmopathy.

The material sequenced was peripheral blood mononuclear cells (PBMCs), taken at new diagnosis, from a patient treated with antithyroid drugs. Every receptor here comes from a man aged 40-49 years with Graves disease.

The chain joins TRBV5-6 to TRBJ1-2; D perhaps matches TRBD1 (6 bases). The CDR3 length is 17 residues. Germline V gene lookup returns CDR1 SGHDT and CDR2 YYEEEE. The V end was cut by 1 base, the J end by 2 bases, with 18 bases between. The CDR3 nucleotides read TGTGCCAGCAGCTTGTATAGGGACACCACCTCAAACTATGGCTACACCTTC. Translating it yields CASSLYRDTTSNYGYTF.

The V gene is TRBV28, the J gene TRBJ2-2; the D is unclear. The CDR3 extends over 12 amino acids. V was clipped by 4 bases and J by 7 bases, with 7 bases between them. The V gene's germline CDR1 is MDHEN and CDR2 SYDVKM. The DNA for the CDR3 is TGTGCCAGCAGTTCGTTATTCGGGGAGCTGTTTTTT. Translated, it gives CASSSLFGELFF. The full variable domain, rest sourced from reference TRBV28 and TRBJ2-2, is DVKVTQSSRYLVKRTGEKVFLECVQDMDHENMFWYRQDPGLGLRLIYFSYDVKMKEKGDIPEGYSVSREKKERFSLILESASTNQTSMYLCASSSLFGELFFGEGSRLTVL.

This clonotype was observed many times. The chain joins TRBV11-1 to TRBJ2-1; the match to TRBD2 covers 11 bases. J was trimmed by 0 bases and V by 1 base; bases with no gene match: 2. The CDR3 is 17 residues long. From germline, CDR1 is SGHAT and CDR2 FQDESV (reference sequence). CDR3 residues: CASSLVTSGSSYNEQFF. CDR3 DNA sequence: TGTGCCAGCAGCTTAGTAACTAGCGGGAGCTCCTACAATGAGCAGTTCTTC.

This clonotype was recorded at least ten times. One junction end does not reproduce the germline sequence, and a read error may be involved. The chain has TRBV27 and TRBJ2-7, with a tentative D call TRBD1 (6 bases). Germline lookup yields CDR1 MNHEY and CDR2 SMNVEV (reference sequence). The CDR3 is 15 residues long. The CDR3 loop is CASRVTGTSPDVCIF. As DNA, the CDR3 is TGTGCCAGCAGAGTAACCGGGACATCACCTGATGTGTGTATCTTC.

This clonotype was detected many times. The CDR3 DNA reads as TGTGCCAGCAGAGCTTTTCAGAGCTCCTACAATGAGCAGTTCTTC. Its protein product is CASRAFQSSYNEQFF. This sequence joins TRBV27 and TRBJ2-1; D remains unclear. This CDR3 spans 15 amino acids. Germline CDR1 and CDR2: MNHEY and SMNVEV (reference sequence). V lost 6 bases to trimming and J lost 0 bases, with 12 bases between them.

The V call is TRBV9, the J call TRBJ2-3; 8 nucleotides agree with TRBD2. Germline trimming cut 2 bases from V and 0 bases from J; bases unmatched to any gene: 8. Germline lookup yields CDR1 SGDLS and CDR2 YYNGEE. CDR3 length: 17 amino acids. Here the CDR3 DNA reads TGTGCCAGCAGCGTCGGGGTAGCGGGGTCTAGCACAGATACGCAGTATTTT. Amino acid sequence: CASSVGVAGSSTDTQYF.

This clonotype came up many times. In nucleotides, the CDR3 is TGTGCCAGCACATACGGGGACAATGAGCAGTTCTTC. Amino acid sequence: CASTYGDNEQFF. The chain links TRBV11-2 to TRBJ2-1; possibly TRBD2 for D (5 bases). V lost 7 bases to trimming and J lost 5 bases, with 9 bases between them. This CDR3 region has 12 residues. CDR1 SGHAT and CDR2 FQNNGV come from the germline V gene.